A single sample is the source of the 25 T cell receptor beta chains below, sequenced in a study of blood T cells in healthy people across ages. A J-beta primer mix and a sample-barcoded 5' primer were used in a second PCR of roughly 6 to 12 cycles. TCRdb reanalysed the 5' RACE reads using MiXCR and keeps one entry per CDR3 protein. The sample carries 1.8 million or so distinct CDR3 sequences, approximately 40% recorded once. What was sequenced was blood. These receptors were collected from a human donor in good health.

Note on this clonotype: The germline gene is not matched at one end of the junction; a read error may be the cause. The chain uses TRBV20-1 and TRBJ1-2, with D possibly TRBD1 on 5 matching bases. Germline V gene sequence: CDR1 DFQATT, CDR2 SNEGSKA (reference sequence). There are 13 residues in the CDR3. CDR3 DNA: TGCAGTGCTAGCGACAGAACTAACTGTGGCTACACCTTC. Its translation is CSASDRTNCGYTF.

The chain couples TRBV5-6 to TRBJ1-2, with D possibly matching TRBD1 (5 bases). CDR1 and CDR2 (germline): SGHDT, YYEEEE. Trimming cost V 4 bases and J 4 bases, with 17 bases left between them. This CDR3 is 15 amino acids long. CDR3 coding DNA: TGTGCCAGCAGCGGGGACGGCCGGAGCCTCTATGGCTACACCTTC. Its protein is CASSGDGRSLYGYTF.

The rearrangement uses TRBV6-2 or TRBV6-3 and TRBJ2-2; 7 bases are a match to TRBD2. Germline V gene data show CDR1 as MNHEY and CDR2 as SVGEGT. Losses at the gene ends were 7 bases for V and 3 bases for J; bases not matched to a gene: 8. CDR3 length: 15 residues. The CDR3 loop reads CASNRAGPDTGELFF. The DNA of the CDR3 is TGTGCCAGCAATCGAGCGGGGCCTGACACCGGGGAGCTGTTTTTT.

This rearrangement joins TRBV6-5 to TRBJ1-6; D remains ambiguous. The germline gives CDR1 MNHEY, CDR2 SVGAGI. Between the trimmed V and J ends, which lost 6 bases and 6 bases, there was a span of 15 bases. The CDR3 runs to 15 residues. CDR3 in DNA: TGTGCCAGCAGACCCGGACTCCGTCCTAATTCACCCCTCCACTTT. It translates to CASRPGLRPNSPLHF.

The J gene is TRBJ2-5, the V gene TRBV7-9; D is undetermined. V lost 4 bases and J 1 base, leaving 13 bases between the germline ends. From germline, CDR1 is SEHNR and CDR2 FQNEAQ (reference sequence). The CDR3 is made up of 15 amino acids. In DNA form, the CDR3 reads TGTGCCAGCAGCTCCTTTGGGCAACTCCAAGAGACCCAGTACTTC. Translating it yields CASSSFGQLQETQYF.

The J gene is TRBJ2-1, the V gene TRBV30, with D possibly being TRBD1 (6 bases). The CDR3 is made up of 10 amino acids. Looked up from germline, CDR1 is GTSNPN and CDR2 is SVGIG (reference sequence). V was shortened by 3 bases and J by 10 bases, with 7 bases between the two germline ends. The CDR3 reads CAWSQGEQFF. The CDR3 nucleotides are TGTGCCTGGAGCCAGGGGGAGCAGTTCTTC. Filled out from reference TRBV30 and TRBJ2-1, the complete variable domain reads SQTIHQWPATLVQPVGSPLSLECTVEGTSNPNLYWYRQAAGRGLQLLFYSVGIGQISSEVPQNLSASRPQDRQFILSSKKLLLSDSGFYLCAWSQGEQFFGPGTRLTVL.

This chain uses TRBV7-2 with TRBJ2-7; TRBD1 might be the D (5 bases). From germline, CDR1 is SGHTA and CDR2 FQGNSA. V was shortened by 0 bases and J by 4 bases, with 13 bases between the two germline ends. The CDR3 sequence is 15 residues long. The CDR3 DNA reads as TGTGCCAGCAGCTTAGCGCAGGGTTTTGATTACGAGCAGTACTTC. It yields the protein CASSLAQGFDYEQYF.

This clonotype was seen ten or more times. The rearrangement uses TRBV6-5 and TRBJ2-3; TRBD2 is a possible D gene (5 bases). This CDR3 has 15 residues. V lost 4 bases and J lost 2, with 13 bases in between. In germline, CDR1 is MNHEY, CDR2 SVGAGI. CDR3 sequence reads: CASSLRALTTDTQYF. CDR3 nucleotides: TGTGCCAGCAGTTTGCGGGCCCTAACCACAGATACGCAGTATTTT.

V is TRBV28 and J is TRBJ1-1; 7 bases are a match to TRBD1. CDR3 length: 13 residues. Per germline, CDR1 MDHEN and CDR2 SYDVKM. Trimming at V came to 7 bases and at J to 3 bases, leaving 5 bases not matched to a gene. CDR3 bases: TGTGCCAGCACCCGGGACAGCGACACTGAAGCTTTCTTT. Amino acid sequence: CASTRDSDTEAFF.

The CDR3 reads CASSFDWGSGANVLTF. The CDR3 DNA reads TGTGCCAGCAGCTTCGACTGGGGGAGTGGGGCCAACGTCCTGACTTTC. The chain has TRBV13 and TRBJ2-6, with D perhaps TRBD1 or TRBD2 (5 bases each). Germline lookup yields CDR1 PRHDT and CDR2 FYEKMQ (reference sequence). This CDR3 is 16 amino acids long. V lost 3 bases and J lost 3, with 12 bases in between.

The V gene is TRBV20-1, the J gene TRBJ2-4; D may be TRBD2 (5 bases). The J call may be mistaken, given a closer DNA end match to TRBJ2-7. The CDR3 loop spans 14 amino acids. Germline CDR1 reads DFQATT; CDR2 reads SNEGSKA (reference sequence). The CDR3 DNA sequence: TGCAGTGCTATCGACGGGAACCTCAACTACGAGCAGTACTTC. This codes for CSAIDGNLNYEQYF.

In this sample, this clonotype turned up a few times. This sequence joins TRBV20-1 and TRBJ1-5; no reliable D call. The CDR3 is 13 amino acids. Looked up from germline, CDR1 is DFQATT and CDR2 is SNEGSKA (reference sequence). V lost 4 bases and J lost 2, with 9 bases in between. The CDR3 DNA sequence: TGCAGTGCTACCCTCTTCGGCAATCAGCCCCAGCATTTT. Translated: CSATLFGNQPQHF.

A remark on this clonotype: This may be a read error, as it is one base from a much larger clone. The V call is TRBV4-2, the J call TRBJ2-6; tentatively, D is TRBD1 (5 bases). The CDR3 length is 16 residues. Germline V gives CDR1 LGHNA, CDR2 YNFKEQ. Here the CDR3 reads CASSQDKSSGANVRTF. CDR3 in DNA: TGTGCCAGCAGCCAAGACAAGAGCTCTGGGGCCAACGTCCGGACTTTC.

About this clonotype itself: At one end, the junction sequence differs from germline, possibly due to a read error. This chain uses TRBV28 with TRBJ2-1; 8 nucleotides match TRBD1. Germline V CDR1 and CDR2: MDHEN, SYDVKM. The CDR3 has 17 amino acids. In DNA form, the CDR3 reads TGTGCCAGCAGTTTAGATCCGGGACAGGTCTCCTACGATGAGCAGTTCTTC. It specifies CASSLDPGQVSYDEQFF.

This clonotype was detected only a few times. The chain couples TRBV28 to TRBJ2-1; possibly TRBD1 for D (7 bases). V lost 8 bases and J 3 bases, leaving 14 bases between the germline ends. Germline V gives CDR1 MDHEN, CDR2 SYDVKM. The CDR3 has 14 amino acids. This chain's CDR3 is CASARRDSYNEQFF. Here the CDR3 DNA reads TGTGCCAGCGCCCGGCGGGACAGCTACAATGAGCAGTTCTTC.

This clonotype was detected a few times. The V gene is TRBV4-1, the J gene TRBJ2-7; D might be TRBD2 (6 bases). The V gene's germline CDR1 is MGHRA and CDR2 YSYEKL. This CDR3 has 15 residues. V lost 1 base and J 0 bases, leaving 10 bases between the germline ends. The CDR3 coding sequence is TGCGCCAGCAGCCAAGTGTACGGGAGCTCCTACGAGCAGTACTTC. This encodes CASSQVYGSSYEQYF.

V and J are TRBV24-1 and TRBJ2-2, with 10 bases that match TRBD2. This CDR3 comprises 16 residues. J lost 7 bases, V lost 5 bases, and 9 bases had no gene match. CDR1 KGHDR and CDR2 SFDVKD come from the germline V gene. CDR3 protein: CATSGERTSGNGELFF. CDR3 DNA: TGTGCCACCAGTGGGGAAAGGACTAGCGGTAACGGGGAGCTGTTTTTT.

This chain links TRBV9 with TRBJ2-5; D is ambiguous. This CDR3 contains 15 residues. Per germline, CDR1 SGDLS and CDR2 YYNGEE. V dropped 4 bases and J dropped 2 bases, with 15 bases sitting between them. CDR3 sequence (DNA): TGTGCCAGCAGCCCAGGTGTCGGTGATCAAGAGACCCAGTACTTC. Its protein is CASSPGVGDQETQYF.

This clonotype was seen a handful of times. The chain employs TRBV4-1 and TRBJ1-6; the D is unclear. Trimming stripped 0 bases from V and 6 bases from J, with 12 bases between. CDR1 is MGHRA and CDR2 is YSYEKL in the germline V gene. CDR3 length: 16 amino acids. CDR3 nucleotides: TGCGCCAGCAGCCAAGACGGGAAGGGAGGTAATTCACCCCTCCACTTT. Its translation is CASSQDGKGGNSPLHF.

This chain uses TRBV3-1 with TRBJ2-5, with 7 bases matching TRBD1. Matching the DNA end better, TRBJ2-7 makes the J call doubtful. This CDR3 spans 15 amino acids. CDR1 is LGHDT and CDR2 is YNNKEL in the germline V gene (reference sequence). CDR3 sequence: CASSQYYGTVYEQYF. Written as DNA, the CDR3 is TGTGCCAGCAGCCAATACTATGGGACAGTCTACGAGCAGTACTTC.

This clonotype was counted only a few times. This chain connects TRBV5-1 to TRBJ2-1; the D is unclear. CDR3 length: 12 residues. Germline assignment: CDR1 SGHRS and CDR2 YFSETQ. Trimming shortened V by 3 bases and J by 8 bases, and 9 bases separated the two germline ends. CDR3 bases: TGCGCCAGCAGCTCACAACCCCATGAGCAGTTCTTC. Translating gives CASSSQPHEQFF.

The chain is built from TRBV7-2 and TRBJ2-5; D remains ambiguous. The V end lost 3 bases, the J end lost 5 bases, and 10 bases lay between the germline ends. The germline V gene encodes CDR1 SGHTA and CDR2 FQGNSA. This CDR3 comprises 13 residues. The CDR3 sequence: CASSLPLLETQYF. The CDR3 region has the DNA TGTGCCAGCAGCTTGCCGCTGTTGGAGACCCAGTACTTC.

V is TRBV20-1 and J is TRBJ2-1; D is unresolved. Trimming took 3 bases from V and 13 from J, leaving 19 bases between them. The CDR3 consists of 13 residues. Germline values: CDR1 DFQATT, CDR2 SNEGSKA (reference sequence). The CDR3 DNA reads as TGCAGTGCTAGGATGACGGTACAAGAGACCCAGTTCTTC. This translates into CSARMTVQETQFF.

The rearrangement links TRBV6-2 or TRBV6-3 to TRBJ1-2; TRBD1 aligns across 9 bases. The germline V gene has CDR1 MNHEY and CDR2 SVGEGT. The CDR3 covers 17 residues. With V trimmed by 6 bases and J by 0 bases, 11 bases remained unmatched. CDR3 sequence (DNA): TGTGCCAGCAGCTTACAGGGGGCGCGGAGTACTAACTATGGCTACACCTTC. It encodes CASSLQGARSTNYGYTF.

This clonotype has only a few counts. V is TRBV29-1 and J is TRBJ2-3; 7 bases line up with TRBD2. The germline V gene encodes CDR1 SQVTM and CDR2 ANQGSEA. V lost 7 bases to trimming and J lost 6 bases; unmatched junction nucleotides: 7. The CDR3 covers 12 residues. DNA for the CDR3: TGCAGCGCTAATGTGGGGGGGGATACGCAGTATTTT. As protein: CSANVGGDTQYF.